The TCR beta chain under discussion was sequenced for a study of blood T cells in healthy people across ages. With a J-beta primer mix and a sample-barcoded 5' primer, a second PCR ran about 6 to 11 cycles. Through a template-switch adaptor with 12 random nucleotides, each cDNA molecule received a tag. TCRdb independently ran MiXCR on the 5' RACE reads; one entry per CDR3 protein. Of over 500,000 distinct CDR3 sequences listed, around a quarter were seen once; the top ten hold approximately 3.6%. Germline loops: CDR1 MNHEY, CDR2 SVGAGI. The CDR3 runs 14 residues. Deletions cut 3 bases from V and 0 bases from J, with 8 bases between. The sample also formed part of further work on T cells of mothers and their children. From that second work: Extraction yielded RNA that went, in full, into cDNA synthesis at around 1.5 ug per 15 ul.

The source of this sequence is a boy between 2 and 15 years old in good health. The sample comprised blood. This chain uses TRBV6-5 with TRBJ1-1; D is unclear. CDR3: CASSYRLMNTEAFF. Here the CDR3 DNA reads TGTGCCAGCAGTTATAGACTGATGAACACTGAAGCTTTCTTT.